The subject of this entry is one TCR beta chain. The target of this receptor is not known. No base quality information exists; no much larger clone differs at one position. The germline V gene (reference sequence) yields SEHNR for CDR1 and FQNEAQ for CDR2. Measured from the cysteine to the phenylalanine, the CDR3 is 13 residues long. Of all the DNA, just the CDR3 is kept, 39 bases in frame from base 1. Between the V and J ends, shortened by 3 bases and 4 bases respectively, the junction contains 9 bases. The data are from a study of cytomegalovirus exposure and HLA in healthy donors (dated by TCRdb to about 2017). Notes on the research overall: In an earlier analysis of under 750 of the donors, 250 to 350 Gb of sequence data and 117 million unique TCR beta sequences from about 179 million T cells were reported. In an earlier analysis of about 590 of the donors, high-throughput TCR beta sequencing was used to judge whether each TCR beta V gene segment behaved as functional or pseudogenic. All discovery cohort repertoires had been generated using a single sequencing platform. Of the 350 to 400 genotyped donors, roughly 85% fell in the genetic ancestry cluster associated with self-reported Caucasian donors. To study patterns of TCR occurrence, a later analysis re-analyzed previously published TCR beta repertoires from 666 donors and added high-resolution HLA genotyping. HLA typing covered class I and class II loci at four-digit resolution. On average, about 240,000 unique TCR beta nucleotide sequences were sequenced per donor among more than 350 genotyped donors of the cohort, with about 17% of those sequences being non-productive. Alongside the repertoire data, information on donor age, sex, ethnicity and CMV serostatus was compiled. Genome-wide SNP genotypes for about 65% of the roughly 670 donors were used in a later genetic analysis, which treated that subset as a discovery cohort. Besides the first cohort of roughly 660 subjects, a separate validation cohort made up of 120 or so different subjects was used. The study was designed to test whether signatures of past pathogen exposure could be identified by cataloging public T cell receptors. Typing coverage varied by locus: 629-630 donors for A, B, C, DRB1 and DQB1; approximately 500 for DQA1; 600 to 610 for DPA1; approximately 470 for DPB1. To predict cytomegalovirus infection status, the study combined high-throughput TCR immunosequencing, statistical association of individual TCRs with disease status, and machine learning. Roughly 300 gigabases of sequencing data and around 87 million unique TCR sequences were included in an early release covering roughly 600 HLA-typed donors. In the later analysis, no new phenotypic data were used to find candidate immune exposures; instead, reliance was placed on TCR beta sequences and their occurrence across donors. The T cell repertoires of about 700 subjects were profiled by immunosequencing and related to cytomegalovirus serostatus. Because of strong linkage in the cohort, roughly five DR-DQ haplotypes were treated as single units for association and clustering. Overall study results and their limits: A later analysis reported that several top co-occurrence clusters appeared linked to parvovirus B19, influenza, CMV and Epstein-Barr virus. A further reported finding was that TCR beta sequences accurately predicted the HLA-A and HLA-B alleles for most subjects in the first cohort. The study listed 150 to 200 TCR beta chains as associated with cytomegalovirus. The classifier was reported to diagnose cytomegalovirus status with high specificity and sensitivity in both the original cohort and the validation cohort. For the cohort, immune exposure information was limited to CMV serostatus. V-gene and J-gene trimming of TCR beta chains was associated with a missense DCLRE1C variant in a later genetic analysis, and the association was replicated in an independent cohort. Assigning TCR associations to individual alleles was difficult when HLA alleles, especially DR and DQ, strongly co-occurred. According to a later analysis, most CMV-associated TCR beta chains appeared to be HLA-restricted, and the HLA associations seemed to be driven largely by CMV exposure. The sequencing pipeline was judged likely to have produced a cluster of highly shared sequence variants as a technical artifact. HLA typing was unavailable for some donors at each locus, so association tests used only the typed subset. The presence/absence analyses assumed that sequencing depth was roughly uniform across donors, and that assumption may not be true. In vitro tests confirmed that a few of the cytomegalovirus-associated TCR beta chains recognize cytomegalovirus antigens. The 87-base-pair reads could not distinguish some IMGT-functional V segments, including TRBV6-2 and TRBV6-3, so those segments were excluded. Compared with the approximately 600-donor mean, donors in an Asian-associated ancestry cluster had fewer N-insertions in productive TCRs, according to a later genetic analysis. Because counts were too low, roughly 18 rarely observed V segments, including chromosome 9 orphons, were left out of the earlier analysis of about 500 of the donors. At a false discovery rate of 0.05, a later analysis linked roughly 17,000 TCR beta sequences to specific HLA alleles. This cohort had only TCR beta chains sequenced, and the lack of alpha or paired-chain data limited which features could be detected. In a later analysis, HLA-associated TCR beta chains were found to be more clonally expanded and to have lower generation probabilities than equally common non-associated chains. An earlier analysis of approximately 570 of the donors showed that most TCR beta V segments appeared in productive rearrangements either about 87% or about 30% of the time, which broadly matched IMGT annotations. Correlated functional status among segregating V segments might reflect linkage disequilibrium, but an unknown experimental factor could not be ruled out. According to the authors, the approach could potentially be generalized to other disease states and immunological phenotypes. In a later analysis, the rate of TCR association differed among HLA loci, with DRB1 alleles having the most associated TCRs and HLA-C alleles having the fewest. While some public TCRs were present in many individuals, most TCR sequences turned up only very rarely across donors.

The method was the immunoSEQ multiplex PCR assay. For the multiplex PCR, a mixture combining 60 forward primers for TCR Vbeta segments and 13 reverse primers for TCR Jbeta segments was used. The CDR3 region of rearranged TCR beta genes was amplified from genomic DNA by a multiplex PCR assay. The amplified TCR beta libraries were sequenced on the Illumina HiSeq System as 87-base-pair reads. Per the source publication's procedure: A later analysis tallied some 79 million unique TCR beta chains across the 666 repertoires, and around 9.9 million of those chains were shared by two or more donors. Raw reads were error-corrected and collapsed into unique sequences by a nearest-neighbor algorithm in which closely related sequences were merged to remove PCR and sequencing errors. To assign V, D and J gene segments, CDR3 sequences were aligned to IMGT reference sequences. For a sequence to be retained, at least a six-nucleotide match to both a V gene segment and a J gene segment was required. A rearrangement counted as productive if the CDR3 had no stop codons and remained in frame with V and J, and every other rearrangement counted as non-productive. CDR3 was defined according to IMGT convention as the region running from the second conserved V-encoded cysteine to the conserved J-encoded phenylalanine. The earlier analysis of roughly 590 of the donors excluded any sequence lacking an unambiguous match to a single V gene segment. An earlier analysis of just under 600 of the donors called V segments functional above 56.7% productive rearrangements and segregating when the between-donor standard deviation exceeded 5%. A statistical classification framework was developed to diagnose cytomegalovirus status using the catalog of TCR beta chain sequences. V and J gene assignment, in a later analysis, came from comparing TCR nucleotide sequences with IMGT/GENE-DB human TR gene sequences. A later analysis assigned CDR3 sequences and most-parsimonious VDJ recombination scenarios with the TCRdist pipeline. In a later analysis, each TCR beta chain was defined by its CDR3 amino acid sequence together with its V-gene family, and reads lacking a unique V-gene family were excluded. To address suspected cross-contamination and a sequencing artifact, a later analysis removed some 620 highly shared, low-generation-probability nucleotide sequences. In a later analysis, a clonal expansion index was calculated for each public chain from normalized within-repertoire ranks of inferred template counts. Generation probabilities in a later analysis came from a VDJ recombination model fitted to out-of-frame rearrangements, and those results were checked against IGoR. A later analysis scored TCR-TCR, TCR-HLA and TCR-CMV co-occurrence with hypergeometric tests, applying a repertoire-size bias correction to TCR pairs. In a later analysis, false discovery rates were estimated by permuting HLA or CMV assignments 20 times. In a later analysis, co-occurring TCRs were grouped with DBSCAN, and TCRdist sequence similarity was added when clustering was performed within HLA-allele-positive subsets. Repertoires with fewer than 30,000 or more than 120,000 public chains, plus five repertoires with anomalous nucleotide sharing, were excluded from co-occurrence clustering. TCRdb's version of the immuneACCESS table is confined to in-frame rearrangements and falls short of the full clone set. An unresolved V gene accounts for under half of the shortfall where checked; the remainder is of unknown origin. Clonal size and the V and J genes are those of that table, whereas D and trimming came from the DNA. Here the sample has approximately 89,000 clones; about three quarters occur a single time. The top ten hold roughly 9.1% of the sample.

The cohort was made up of roughly 670 healthy bone marrow donors. At the time of sampling, all cohort members were nominally healthy, though unrecorded immune exposures were likely present. The donor tested CMV seropositive, placing the donor among the 289 seropositive members of the cohort. A peripheral blood sample was provided by each donor, and peripheral blood mononuclear cells were used for TCR beta sequencing. The Qiagen DNeasy Blood Extraction Kit was used to extract genomic DNA from the blood cell samples. Sequencing was carried out using PBMCs. The origin of this receptor is a young man in good health and CMV-seropositive. The receptor chain draws on TRBV7-9 and TRBJ1-2, with a tentative D gene TRBD1 over 6 matching bases. This receptor has the CDR3 CASSFTGSYGYTF. Here is the DNA: TGTGCCAGCAGCTTCACAGGGAGCTATGGCTACACCTTC.